Sequencing of this T cell receptor (beta chain) was carried out in a study of identical twins. General observations from the study: Less excess twin sharing appeared in beta out-of-frame sequences.

No donor was unhealthy or non-Caucasian. TCRdb independently ran MiXCR on the 5' RACE reads; one entry per CDR3 protein. The sample lists 700,000 or so distinct CDR3 sequences; 8.6% were seen once. In germline, CDR1 is SGDLS, CDR2 YYNGEE. V lost 2 bases, J lost 6 bases, and 13 bases stayed unmatched. The CDR3 has 17 residues. There are a few counts of this clonotype. Its antigen is currently unknown. This same sample was also taken into another study, of yellow fever vaccine responses in identical twins.

The gene calls are TRBV9 and TRBJ2-7; 11 bases are a match to TRBD1. The sequence was collected from a woman aged 18-29 years in good health. The source material was PBMCs. This CDR3 reads CASSVGQGVSWGPEQYF. For the CDR3, the DNA is TGTGCCAGCAGCGTGGGACAGGGGGTATCGTGGGGTCCCGAGCAGTACTTC.